This TCR beta chain was profiled in a study of blood T cells in healthy people across ages. General study findings and limits: Older individuals had lower TCR beta diversity per million T cells (the decline was roughly linear).

Healthy Caucasian individuals from Russia aged 6 to 90 served as donors. Next came a second PCR, run for 7 to 11 cycles, which used a sample-barcoded 5' primer along with a J-beta primer mix. Per-sample output comprised a minimum of 3 million paired-end reads containing CDR3. TCRdb ran MiXCR on the 5' RACE reads and lists one entry per CDR3 protein. Of around 1,100,000 distinct CDR3 sequences listed, 35% to 40% are singletons. As regards this clonotype: As yet, its antigen is unknown.

Germline trimming cut 2 bases from V and 0 bases from J; bases unmatched to any gene: 6. The CDR3 covers 16 residues. Germline lookup yields CDR1 DFQATT and CDR2 SNEGSKA (reference sequence). The specimen was blood. This TCR was sampled from a man between 18 and 35 years old in good health. The chain is built from TRBV20-1 and TRBJ1-4; TRBD1 matches 7 bases. CDR3 sequence: CSARPTTGATNEKLFF. Written as DNA, the CDR3 is TGCAGTGCTAGACCCACCACAGGGGCAACTAATGAAAAACTGTTTTTT.